The clone carrying this T cell receptor beta chain counts as medium-sized. Its matching antigen is unknown. Clones were read by immunoSEQ multiplex PCR, and TCRdb kept only the in-frame ones, dropping some. This sample yields about 4,800 clones, of which 40% are seen a single time; roughly 6% belongs to the top ten. This sample is part of a study of Tregs in tolerant kidney transplant recipients. General study findings and limits: Biological reproducibility was not directly addressed, but technical replication error appeared minimal. Findings come from small patient numbers and require larger validation. Activated donor B cell expansion appeared to reveal the most relevant donor-specific TCRbeta repertoire.

The germline gives CDR1 GTSNPN, CDR2 SVGIG (reference sequence). CDR3 length: 16 residues. Trimming took off 0 bases at V and 0 bases at J, with 13 bases between the two ends. The V gene is TRBV30, the J gene TRBJ2-3; D is possibly TRBD1 (6 bases). Sequenced sample: CD8+ T cells from blood cultured with allogeneic cells. The clonotype comes from a human donor in good health. The CDR3 DNA is TGTGCCTGGAGTGTAGAAGGGGGATCTAGCACAGATACGCAGTATTTT. Protein: CAWSVEGGSSTDTQYF. Supplemented by reference TRBV30 and TRBJ2-3, the full variable domain reads SQTIHQWPATLVQPVGSPLSLECTVEGTSNPNLYWYRQAAGRGLQLLFYSVGIGQISSEVPQNLSASRPQDRQFILSSKKLLLSDSGFYLCAWSVEGGSSTDTQYFGPGTRLTVL.